What follows describes a single TCR beta chain. Its antigen is unknown. This entry comes from a study of cytomegalovirus exposure and HLA in healthy donors. On the study more broadly: In a later analysis, it was reported that the roughly 130 validation repertoires had been produced on the same platform as the 500 to 750 repertoires belonging to the first cohort. The study, taken as a whole, reports: The study recorded 164 TCR beta chains that were cytomegalovirus-associated.

Libraries were prepared by immunoSEQ multiplex PCR; TCRdb keeps only in-frame clonotypes and omits some of them. The sample comprises 110,000 to 150,000 clones, 85% to 90% of which are singletons, and about 8.2% rests with the top ten. The J segment lost 5 bases and the V segment lost 1 base, leaving 6 bases of the junction unmatched. Germline CDR1 reads LGHNA; CDR2 reads YNFKEQ. This CDR3 comprises 16 residues. The sequenced sample consisted of PBMCs. The V and J genes are TRBV4-2 and TRBJ2-5, with TRBD2 identical over 11 bases. The receptor was derived from a young woman in good health and CMV-seropositive. CDR3 sequence reads: CASSQALAGGEETQYF. In nucleotides, the CDR3 is TGTGCCAGCAGCCAAGCGCTAGCGGGGGGAGAGGAGACCCAGTACTTC.